The 20 T cell receptor beta chains below were found in one sample sequenced in a study of cytomegalovirus exposure and HLA in healthy donors. Primers: 60 Vbeta forward and 13 Jbeta reverse. This table comes from immunoSEQ multiplex PCR, and its TCRdb copy is limited to in-frame clones, with some not included. The sample has tens of thousands of clones; approximately 84% are singletons. The sequenced sample consisted of PBMCs. These receptors were taken from a young man in good health and CMV-seronegative.

The chain links TRBV27 to TRBJ1-1; TRBD1 might be the D (5 bases). V gave up 5 bases and J gave up 4 bases, with 14 bases separating them. Germline CDR1 MNHEY, CDR2 SMNVEV (reference sequence). CDR3 length: 14 amino acids. The CDR3 DNA reads TGTGCCAGCAGTACCTCCAGGGTGGTCACTGAAGCTTTCTTT. Amino acids: CASSTSRVVTEAFF.

J is TRBJ2-1 and V is TRBV2; a possible D gene is TRBD2 (6 bases). The length of the CDR3 is 13 residues. Trimming left V 3 bases short and J 6 bases short, with 9 bases between. Germline V CDR1 and CDR2: SNHLY, FYNNEI. CDR3 amino acids: CASSDQRVNEQFF. CDR3 nucleotide sequence: TGTGCCAGCAGTGACCAGCGGGTCAATGAGCAGTTCTTC. The full variable domain, completed using reference TRBV2 and TRBJ2-1, is EPEVTQTPSHQVTQMGQEVILRCVPISNHLYFYWYRQILGQKVEFLVSFYNNEISEKSEIFDDQFSVERPDGSNFTLKIRSTKLEDSAMYFCASSDQRVNEQFFGPGTRLTVL.

The chain couples TRBV4-1 to TRBJ2-7; 11 bases are a match to TRBD2. After removal of 4 bases from V and 1 base from J, the junction contained 6 bases not matched to a gene. Germline CDR1 reads MGHRA; CDR2 reads YSYEKL. The CDR3 runs to 16 residues. CDR3 region: CASSPSGLAGSYEQYF. CDR3 sequence (DNA): TGCGCCAGCAGCCCATCAGGACTAGCGGGTTCCTACGAGCAGTACTTC.

V usage is TRBV2 and J usage is TRBJ2-7; TRBD1 matches at 7 bases. Looked up from germline, CDR1 is SNHLY and CDR2 is FYNNEI. The trim removed 4 bases at V and 1 base at J, leaving 4 bases unmatched. The CDR3 is 14 residues long. The CDR3 coding sequence is TGTGCCAGCAGTGCGGAGACAGGGTCCTACGAGCAGTACTTC. This sequence encodes CASSAETGSYEQYF. Based on the CDR3 plus reference TRBV2 and TRBJ2-7, the full variable domain is EPEVTQTPSHQVTQMGQEVILRCVPISNHLYFYWYRQILGQKVEFLVSFYNNEISEKSEIFDDQFSVERPDGSNFTLKIRSTKLEDSAMYFCASSAETGSYEQYFGPGTRLTVT.

V is TRBV4-2 and J is TRBJ1-1; 9 bases line up with TRBD1. Germline V gene data show CDR1 as LGHNA and CDR2 as YNFKEQ. The CDR3 length is 15 residues. The trim removed 3 bases at V and 3 bases at J, leaving 5 bases unmatched. CDR3: CASSHPGQGYTEAFF. The DNA for the CDR3 is TGTGCCAGCAGCCATCCGGGACAGGGTTACACTGAAGCTTTCTTT.

V gene TRBV6-1 combines with J gene TRBJ2-1; D perhaps matches TRBD1 (6 bases). The CDR3 sequence is 16 residues long. V was pared by 2 bases and J by 2 bases, with 13 bases between. The germline CDR1 and CDR2 sequences are MNHNS and SASEGT. CDR3 loop: CASSERDIVTYNEQFF. The CDR3 DNA reads as TGTGCCAGCAGTGAAAGGGACATTGTCACCTACAATGAGCAGTTCTTC.

The rearrangement links TRBV19 to TRBJ1-1; 8 bases fit TRBD1. Looked up from germline, CDR1 is LNHDA and CDR2 is SQIVND (reference sequence). Trimming removed 5 bases from V and 4 bases from J; junction bases left unmatched: 9. This CDR3 region has 15 residues. In DNA, the CDR3 is TGTGCCAGTAGTGTTAGACAGGGGATGAGCACTGAAGCTTTCTTT. This encodes CASSVRQGMSTEAFF.

The V and J genes are TRBV5-1 and TRBJ2-1; 14 bases map to TRBD2. V trimming: 4 bases; J trimming: 5 bases; junction bases outside the gene matches: 2. The CDR3 sequence is 15 residues long. From germline, CDR1 is SGHRS and CDR2 YFSETQ. The CDR3 coding sequence is TGCGCCAGCAGCCCGGGACTAGCGGGAGACAATGAGCAGTTCTTC. It codes for CASSPGLAGDNEQFF.

This rearrangement joins TRBV12-5 to TRBJ2-7; 7 bases are a match to TRBD1. With V trimmed by 5 bases and J by 12 bases, 7 bases remained unmatched. CDR3 length equals 11 residues. Germline loops: CDR1 LGHNT, CDR2 FRNRAP. CDR3 in DNA: TGTGCTAGTGGTCCGGACAGGACCTTGTACTTC. Protein product: CASGPDRTLYF.

This rearrangement joins TRBV27 to TRBJ2-7, with TRBD1 identical over 8 bases. From germline, CDR1 is MNHEY and CDR2 SMNVEV (reference sequence). The CDR3 loop spans 13 amino acids. Trimming at V came to 11 bases and at J to 4 bases, leaving 10 bases not matched to a gene. DNA for the CDR3: TGTGCCTCTCGACGGGACAGGAGGTACGAGCAGTACTTC. Amino acid sequence: CASRRDRRYEQYF.

The chain carries TRBV5-6 and TRBJ2-3; D is undetermined. CDR3 length: 11 residues. Germline CDR1 SGHDT, CDR2 YYEEEE. V was cut by 4 bases and J by 7 bases, with 7 bases left in between. Here the CDR3 reads CASSATNTQYF. For the CDR3, the DNA is TGTGCCAGCAGCGCAACTAATACGCAGTATTTT.

V is TRBV6-5 and J is TRBJ1-2; perhaps TRBD1 as D (5 bases). The CDR3 covers 14 residues. CDR1 is MNHEY, CDR2 SVGAGI, per germline. The V gene lost 3 bases and the J gene lost 8 bases, with 16 bases spanning the gap. The CDR3 loop is CASSYSFTGAGYTF. The CDR3 region has the DNA TGTGCCAGCAGTTATTCCTTCACAGGCGCCGGCTACACCTTC.

This clone has just a few counts. The rearrangement links TRBV4-3 to TRBJ2-1; 7 nucleotides align to TRBD2. Trimming at V came to 3 bases and at J to 0 bases, leaving 8 bases not matched to a gene. This CDR3 is built from 17 residues. CDR1 and CDR2 from the germline V gene are LGHNA and YSLEER. Here the CDR3 DNA reads TGCGCCAGCAGCCAGACACTGGGCGGGAGCTCCTACAATGAGCAGTTCTTC. Its protein product is CASSQTLGGSSYNEQFF.

The chain is built from TRBV29-1 and TRBJ2-3; D perhaps matches TRBD2 (5 bases). This CDR3 is built from 14 residues. Trimming stripped 7 bases from V and 4 bases from J, with 18 bases between. CDR1 is SQVTM and CDR2 is ANQGSEA in the germline V gene. The CDR3 bases are TGCAGCGCCCCTCCCCCATTAGCGCCAGATACGCAGTATTTT. Its protein product is CSAPPPLAPDTQYF.

CDR3 nucleotides: TGTGCCAGCAGCCCCCCTACAGGGGGCAACGGGGCCAACGTCCTGACTTTC. Translated: CASSPPTGGNGANVLTF. V and J are TRBV7-3 and TRBJ2-6, with 9 bases lining up with TRBD1. Germline CDR1 SGHTA, CDR2 FQGTGA. This CDR3 spans 17 amino acids. V shed 5 bases, J shed 4 bases, and the junction held 9 bases outside the gene matches.

J is TRBJ2-7 and V is TRBV11-2; 7 bases are shared with TRBD1. This CDR3 is 13 amino acids long. The ends lost 0 bases at V and 9 bases at J; junction bases unmatched: 5. CDR1 is SGHAT, CDR2 FQNNGV, per germline. Here the CDR3 reads CASSLETGQGQYF. CDR3 nucleotide sequence: TGTGCCAGCAGCTTAGAGACAGGGCAGGGGCAGTACTTC.

The rearrangement uses TRBV29-1 and TRBJ1-2; 11 positions agree with TRBD1. This CDR3 spans 12 amino acids. With V trimmed by 5 bases and J by 5 bases, 1 base remained unmatched. CDR1 is SQVTM, CDR2 ANQGSEA, per germline. The CDR3 spells CSVRDRGYGYTF. The CDR3 DNA reads TGCAGCGTTAGGGACAGGGGGTATGGCTACACCTTC. The full variable domain, its missing parts supplied by reference TRBV29-1 and TRBJ1-2, is SAVISQKPSRDICQRGTSLTIQCQVDSQVTMMFWYRQQPGQSLTLIATANQGSEATYESGFVIDKFPISRPNLTFSTLTVSNMSPEDSSIYLCSVRDRGYGYTFGSGTRLTVV.

The chain combines TRBV9 with TRBJ1-1; D call uncertain. Germline values: CDR1 SGDLS, CDR2 YYNGEE. This CDR3 is 15 amino acids long. Trimming removed 3 bases from V and 1 base from J, with 13 bases in between. The CDR3 spells CASSGFKARNTEAFF. CDR3 DNA: TGTGCCAGCAGCGGATTCAAAGCTAGGAACACTGAAGCTTTCTTT.

This chain connects TRBV29-1 to TRBJ2-2, with 12 bases matching TRBD2. This CDR3 spans 14 amino acids. J lost 6 bases, V lost 5 bases, and 4 bases had no gene match. Germline loops: CDR1 SQVTM, CDR2 ANQGSEA. The CDR3 nucleotides are TGCAGCGTTCCACTAGCGGGAGGTGCCGGGGAGCTGTTTTTT. This encodes CSVPLAGGAGELFF.

To note about this clone: This specimen includes other DNA sequences encoding the same CDR3. This chain uses TRBV2 with TRBJ1-4; 8 nucleotides match TRBD1. After removal of 4 bases from V and 4 bases from J, the junction contained 2 bases not matched to a gene. The CDR3 sequence is 14 residues long. The germline CDR1 and CDR2 sequences are SNHLY and FYNNEI. CDR3 in DNA: TGTGCCAGCAGTGCCGACAGGGGTAATGAAAAACTGTTTTTT. Protein: CASSADRGNEKLFF.